Listed below are T cell receptor beta chains from one sample, sequenced in a study of spatial heterogeneity in lung cancer. From the 5' RACE reads, TCRdb called clonotypes with MiXCR, one entry per CDR3 protein. The table shows 20,000 to 25,000 distinct CDR3 sequences, with more than 4.5% occurring only once. Source: lung tumor tissue, taken at surgery. The receptors were sampled from a male donor with early-stage non-small cell lung cancer. Each CDR3 is given with its conserved first and last residue. A D gene is named only where the DNA matches it firmly. The size entry is marked missing in some rows and otherwise reads once, few, many or a size class.

abundance,j_gene,d_gene,v_gene,CDR3aa,CDR3nt
many,TRBJ1-5,TRBD1,TRBV28,CASSAGTGGLNQPQHF,TGTGCCAGCAGTGCCGGGACAGGGGGCCTCAATCAGCCCCAGCATTTT
many,TRBJ2-2,-,TRBV20-1,CSGTRGTGELFF,TGCAGTGGTACCCGGGGCACCGGGGAGCTGTTTTTT
many,TRBJ2-2,TRBD1,TRBV14,CASSEQGQSTGELFF,TGTGCCAGCAGCGAACAGGGACAGTCCACCGGGGAGCTGTTTTTT
many,TRBJ2-5,-,TRBV6-6,CASNPDVQETQYF,TGTGCCAGCAATCCGGACGTACAAGAGACCCAGTACTTC
many,TRBJ1-5,-,TRBV2,CASSGAQGVGQPQHF,TGTGCCAGCAGCGGGGCGCAGGGAGTAGGACAGCCCCAGCATTTT
-,TRBJ1-2,-,TRBV18,CASSPPERGYTF,TGTGCCAGCTCACCACCGGAGCGTGGCTACACCTTC
many,TRBJ2-7,-,TRBV6-2/TRBV6-3,CASSYIDEQYF,TGTGCCAGCAGTTACATCGACGAGCAGTACTTC
many,TRBJ1-5,-,TRBV7-9,CASSGGALDQPQHF,TGTGCCAGCAGCGGGGGGGCCCTCGATCAGCCCCAGCATTTT
many,TRBJ2-7,-,TRBV11-2,CASSLDSRGTYEQYF,TGTGCCAGCAGCTTAGACAGTAGGGGGACCTACGAGCAGTACTTC
medium-sized,TRBJ1-2,-,TRBV6-5,CASTPGRIYGYTF,TGTGCCAGCACCCCCGGCAGGATCTATGGCTACACCTTC
many,TRBJ1-6,TRBD1,TRBV28,CASSPEWDRESYNSPLHF,TGTGCCAGCAGCCCGGAATGGGACAGGGAGTCCTATAATTCACCCCTCCACTTT
many,TRBJ1-5,-,TRBV7-6,CASSLPGNQPQHF,TGTGCCAGCAGCTTACCTGGGAATCAGCCCCAGCATTTT
many,TRBJ1-2,-,TRBV27,CASSFSLGNYGYTF,TGTGCCAGCAGTTTTTCATTGGGGAACTATGGCTACACCTTC
many,TRBJ2-1,TRBD2,TRBV29-1,CSGSGLAGEIEQFF,TGCAGCGGGAGCGGCCTAGCGGGGGAGATTGAACAGTTCTTC
many,TRBJ2-1,TRBD1,TRBV28,CASSLGQGVKNEQFF,TGTGCCAGCAGTTTAGGGCAGGGGGTTAAGAATGAGCAGTTCTTC
many,TRBJ2-2,-,TRBV3-1,CASSPGPNTGELFF,TGTGCCAGCAGCCCCGGGCCTAACACCGGGGAGCTGTTTTTT
large,TRBJ2-2,-,TRBV24-1,CATSDLAGTRSTGELFF,TGTGCCACCAGTGATTTGGCGGGTACAAGGAGCACCGGGGAGCTGTTTTTT
many,TRBJ2-5,TRBD1,TRBV29-1,CSVERTGGSETQYF,TGCAGCGTTGAGCGGACAGGGGGATCGGAGACCCAGTACTTC
many,TRBJ2-1,TRBD2,TRBV5-4,CASSLDGGGAWEQFF,TGTGCCAGCAGCTTGGATGGCGGGGGGGCCTGGGAGCAGTTCTTC
many,TRBJ2-3,-,TRBV28,CASSFVSTDTQYF,TGTGCCAGCAGTTTTGTAAGCACAGATACGCAGTATTTT
many,TRBJ1-6,-,TRBV6-5,CASSYSIQRTNSPLHF,TGTGCCAGCAGTTACTCGATCCAGAGAACTAATTCACCCCTCCACTTT
many,TRBJ2-7,TRBD1,TRBV6-1,CASILTGGAAYEQYF,TGTGCCAGCATCCTAACAGGGGGCGCCGCCTACGAGCAGTACTTC
few,TRBJ2-7,TRBD2,TRBV20-1,CSAPTTGGSYEQYF,TGCAGTGCTCCAACAACGGGGGGTAGCTACGAGCAGTACTTC
many,TRBJ2-6,TRBD1,TRBV4-3,CASSLHPGQGAGGANVLTF,TGCGCCAGCAGCCTCCATCCGGGACAGGGGGCGGGTGGGGCCAACGTCCTGACTTTC